The rows below give T cell receptor beta chains drawn from one sample of a study of Ad26.COV2.S vaccination and SARS-CoV-2 variants. Sequencing was performed with immunoSEQ multiplex PCR; in TCRdb, only in-frame clones are kept and a portion is missing. This table holds about 350,000 clones, roughly 89% found once. The starting material was peripheral blood, obtained in a trial of Ad26.COV2.S vaccine versus placebo. The source is a person between 18 and 65 years old who received the Ad26.COV2.S COVID-19 vaccine or a placebo. Both conserved end residues are part of each CDR3. Fields, in order: J gene, V gene, D gene, clone size, CDR3 protein, CDR3 DNA. D genes are given only for firm matches. Only some rows state a clone size, as once, few, many or a class for expanded clones.

J: TRBJ2-1
V: TRBV12-3/TRBV12-4
D: TRBD1
size: once
CDR3: CASSYDRGNEQFF
DNA: TGTGCCAGCAGTTACGACAGGGGGAATGAGCAGTTCTTC

J: TRBJ1-6
V: TRBV18
D: TRBD1
size: -
CDR3: CASSPGQGSDSPLHF
DNA: TGTGCCAGCTCACCCGGACAGGGTTCAGATTCACCCCTCCACTTT

J: TRBJ2-5
V: TRBV11-3
D: -
size: once
CDR3: CASSLGGRETQYF
DNA: TGTGCCAGCAGCTTAGGGGGTCGAGAGACCCAGTACTTC

J: TRBJ2-5
V: TRBV3-1/TRBV3-2
D: TRBD2
size: -
CDR3: CASSQLAGGPETQYF
DNA: TGTGCCAGCAGCCAATTAGCGGGGGGGCCAGAGACCCAGTACTTC

J: TRBJ2-2
V: TRBV19
D: -
size: -
CDR3: CASSQNLYRTANTGELFF
DNA: TGTGCCAGTAGCCAAAACCTTTACAGGACGGCGAACACCGGGGAGCTGTTTTTT

J: TRBJ2-1
V: TRBV28
D: TRBD2
size: -
CDR3: CASSFSLSGRADNEQFF
DNA: TGTGCCAGCAGTTTCTCGCTTAGCGGGAGGGCCGACAATGAGCAGTTCTTC

J: TRBJ2-1
V: TRBV6-5
D: -
size: -
CDR3: CASTRAAGSYNEQFF
DNA: TGTGCCAGCACTAGGGCGGCCGGGTCCTACAATGAGCAGTTCTTC

J: TRBJ1-4
V: TRBV10-1
D: -
size: -
CDR3: CASSEWQGITNEKLFF
DNA: TGCGCCAGCAGTGAGTGGCAGGGTATAACTAATGAAAAACTGTTTTTT

J: TRBJ2-3
V: TRBV4-1
D: TRBD2
size: -
CDR3: CASSQGLARSTDTQYF
DNA: TGCGCCAGCAGCCAAGGACTAGCGCGTAGCACAGATACGCAGTATTTT

J: TRBJ2-2
V: TRBV3-1/TRBV3-2
D: -
size: once
CDR3: CASSQGDGIGELFF
DNA: TGTGCCAGCAGCCAAGGAGATGGCATCGGGGAGCTGTTTTTT

J: TRBJ2-2
V: TRBV19
D: TRBD2
size: -
CDR3: CASKREFGELFF
DNA: TGTGCCAGTAAGCGGGAGTTCGGGGAGCTGTTTTTT

J: TRBJ2-7
V: TRBV6-2/TRBV6-3
D: TRBD1
size: -
CDR3: CASSSDRVSHEQYF
DNA: TGTGCCAGCAGTTCGGACAGGGTGTCCCACGAGCAGTACTTC

J: TRBJ1-4
V: TRBV7-9
D: -
size: -
CDR3: CASSFSGERLFF
DNA: TGTGCCAGCAGCTTTTCCGGGGAACGACTGTTTTTT

J: TRBJ1-6
V: TRBV12-5
D: TRBD1
size: -
CDR3: CASGFDLIRDRNNSPLHF
DNA: TGTGCTAGTGGTTTCGACCTCATCCGGGACAGAAATAATTCACCCCTCCACTTT

J: TRBJ2-2
V: TRBV5-6
D: -
size: -
CDR3: CASSFTGGTGELFF
DNA: TGTGCCAGCAGCTTTACAGGAGGGACCGGGGAGCTGTTTTTT

J: TRBJ1-2
V: TRBV7-2
D: -
size: -
CDR3: CASSKPHPVRGTHGYTF
DNA: TGTGCCAGCAGCAAACCTCACCCGGTTCGGGGGACCCATGGCTACACCTTC

J: TRBJ2-5
V: TRBV9
D: -
size: few
CDR3: CASSDMGETQYF
DNA: TGTGCCAGCAGCGACATGGGAGAGACCCAGTACTTC

J: TRBJ2-5
V: TRBV19
D: -
size: -
CDR3: CASSKADWGQETQYF
DNA: TGTGCCAGTAGTAAGGCTGATTGGGGGCAAGAGACCCAGTACTTC

J: TRBJ2-7
V: TRBV5-1
D: -
size: -
CDR3: CASSLAGPGPLYEQYF
DNA: TGCGCCAGCAGCTTGGCCGGACCGGGGCCCCTCTACGAGCAGTACTTC

J: TRBJ2-3
V: TRBV7-9
D: -
size: -
CDR3: CASSPHGGREWADTQYF
DNA: TGTGCCAGCAGCCCACACGGGGGGCGGGAGTGGGCAGATACGCAGTATTTT

J: TRBJ1-4
V: TRBV11-2
D: -
size: -
CDR3: CASSLGYNPGEKLFF
DNA: TGTGCCAGCAGCTTAGGCTACAATCCCGGGGAAAAACTGTTTTTT

J: TRBJ2-5
V: TRBV4-2
D: -
size: -
CDR3: CASSPLGQETQYF
DNA: TGTGCCAGCAGCCCGTTGGGCCAAGAGACCCAGTACTTC

J: TRBJ2-3
V: TRBV6-2/TRBV6-3
D: -
size: -
CDR3: CASSYWQGADTQYF
DNA: TGTGCCAGCAGTTATTGGCAGGGCGCAGATACGCAGTATTTT

J: TRBJ1-1
V: TRBV9
D: -
size: -
CDR3: CASSGAPGLNTEAFF
DNA: TGTGCCAGCAGCGGAGCCCCGGGACTGAACACTGAAGCTTTCTTT

J: TRBJ2-3
V: TRBV7-9
D: TRBD1
size: -
CDR3: CASSSTRTGPYTDTQYF
DNA: TGTGCCAGCAGCTCTACTCGGACAGGGCCATACACAGATACGCAGTATTTT

J: TRBJ1-1
V: TRBV29-1
D: TRBD1
size: -
CDR3: CSVLSRHRDRGRLGGTEAFF
DNA: TGCAGCGTCCTATCGCGCCACCGGGACAGGGGGCGTCTCGGGGGCACTGAAGCTTTCTTT

J: TRBJ2-1
V: TRBV2
D: TRBD1
size: -
CDR3: CASSLTGGPYNEQFF
DNA: TGTGCCAGCAGTCTGACAGGGGGCCCTTACAATGAGCAGTTCTTC

J: TRBJ2-3
V: TRBV4-1
D: TRBD2
size: once
CDR3: CASSQDLAGLAGGGGTDTQYF
DNA: TGCGCCAGCAGCCAAGATCTAGCAGGTCTAGCGGGAGGCGGGGGCACAGATACGCAGTATTTT

J: TRBJ2-3
V: TRBV6-5
D: -
size: -
CDR3: CASSTYRALVDTQYF
DNA: TGTGCCAGCAGTACTTACAGGGCCCTCGTGGATACGCAGTATTTT

J: TRBJ2-5
V: TRBV7-2
D: -
size: -
CDR3: CASSSPHGRRREETQYF
DNA: TGTGCCAGCAGCTCGCCCCACGGAAGGAGGAGGGAAGAGACCCAGTACTTC

J: TRBJ2-7
V: TRBV18
D: TRBD1
size: -
CDR3: CASSAGTEAYEQYF
DNA: TGTGCCAGCTCGGCCGGGACAGAGGCCTACGAGCAGTACTTC

J: TRBJ2-2
V: TRBV24-1
D: -
size: -
CDR3: CATSDSGLTGWNTGELFF
DNA: TGTGCCACCAGTGATTCGGGGCTAACAGGGTGGAACACCGGGGAGCTGTTTTTT

J: TRBJ2-1
V: TRBV11-1
D: TRBD2
size: -
CDR3: CASTLGLAVDNEQFF
DNA: TGTGCCAGCACCTTGGGACTAGCGGTAGATAATGAGCAGTTCTTC

J: TRBJ1-5
V: TRBV28
D: TRBD1
size: -
CDR3: CASRGIQGNQPQHF
DNA: TGTGCCAGCAGGGGCATACAGGGGAATCAGCCCCAGCATTTT

J: TRBJ1-1
V: TRBV13
D: -
size: once
CDR3: CASSLTGQLNTEAFF
DNA: TGTGCCAGCAGCTTAACAGGACAGCTGAACACTGAAGCTTTCTTT

J: TRBJ2-2
V: TRBV6-5
D: -
size: -
CDR3: CASSYLTGELFF
DNA: TGTGCCAGCAGTTACCTGACCGGGGAGCTGTTTTTT

J: TRBJ2-7
V: TRBV7-2
D: TRBD2
size: -
CDR3: CASSLAGGPYEQYF
DNA: TGTGCCAGCAGCTTAGCGGGAGGGCCCTACGAGCAGTACTTC

J: TRBJ1-6
V: TRBV7-9
D: -
size: -
CDR3: CASSPRDWDSPLHF
DNA: TGTGCCAGCAGCCCTCGGGACTGGGATTCACCCCTCCACTTT

J: TRBJ1-1
V: TRBV5-6
D: -
size: -
CDR3: CASSLAQGGTEAFF
DNA: TGTGCCAGCAGCTTGGCGCAGGGAGGCACTGAAGCTTTCTTT

J: TRBJ2-1
V: TRBV28
D: -
size: -
CDR3: CASSFVMGSSYNEQFF
DNA: TGTGCCAGCAGTTTCGTGATGGGAAGCTCCTACAATGAGCAGTTCTTC

J: TRBJ1-2
V: TRBV30
D: -
size: -
CDR3: CAWSVLRQGSTLTYGYTF
DNA: TGTGCCTGGAGTGTACTGAGGCAGGGCTCAACCTTAACCTATGGCTACACCTTC

J: TRBJ1-1
V: TRBV5-6
D: TRBD1
size: -
CDR3: CASRVTGRYTEAFF
DNA: TGTGCCAGCAGGGTGACAGGGCGGTACACTGAAGCTTTCTTT